This T cell receptor beta chain appears in the sequencing data of a study of cytomegalovirus exposure and HLA in healthy donors. Study-wide background: The 120 or so validation repertoires used a platform that matched the one used for the 600 to 750 first-cohort repertoires, as a later analysis reported.

This clone was seen only once. Its target is not known. Study-level results: Confirmation in vitro established that three CMV-associated chains were specific for CMV antigens. The tendency of first-cohort TCR clusters to co-occur in the 110 or so validation repertoires emerged from a later analysis.

Clones were sequenced by immunoSEQ multiplex PCR, and TCRdb holds only the in-frame ones, with some missing. Of fewer than 350,000 clones listed, 88% were seen once; the top ten hold roughly 1%. The TCR originated in a woman aged 18-29 years in good health and CMV-seronegative. Sequencing was done on a sample of PBMCs.

CDR3 sequence reads: CASSQVGTLTGELFF. CDR3 in DNA: TGCGCCAGCAGCCAAGTTGGGACACTCACCGGGGAGCTGTTTTTT. The rearrangement links TRBV4-3 to TRBJ2-2; perhaps TRBD1 as D (6 bases). This CDR3 has 15 amino acids. Germline assignment: CDR1 LGHNA and CDR2 YSLEER. Between the trimmed V and J ends, which lost 1 base and 4 bases, there was a span of 10 bases.